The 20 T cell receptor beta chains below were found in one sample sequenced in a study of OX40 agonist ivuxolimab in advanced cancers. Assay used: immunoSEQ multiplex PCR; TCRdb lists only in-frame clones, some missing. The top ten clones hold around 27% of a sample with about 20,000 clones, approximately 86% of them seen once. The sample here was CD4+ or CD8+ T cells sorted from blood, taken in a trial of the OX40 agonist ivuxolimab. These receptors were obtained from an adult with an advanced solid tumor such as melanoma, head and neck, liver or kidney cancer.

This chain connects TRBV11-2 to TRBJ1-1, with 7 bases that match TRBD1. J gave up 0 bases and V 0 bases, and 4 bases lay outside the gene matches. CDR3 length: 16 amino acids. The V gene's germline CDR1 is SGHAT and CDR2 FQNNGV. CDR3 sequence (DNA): TGTGCCAGCAGCTTAGAAGGGGGCCGGGTGAACACTGAAGCTTTCTTT. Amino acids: CASSLEGGRVNTEAFF.

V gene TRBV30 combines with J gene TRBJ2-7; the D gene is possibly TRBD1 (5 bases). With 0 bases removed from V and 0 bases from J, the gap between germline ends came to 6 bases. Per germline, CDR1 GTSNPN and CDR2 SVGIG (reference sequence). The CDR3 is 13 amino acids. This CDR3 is CAWSVGDSYEQYF. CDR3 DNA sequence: TGTGCCTGGAGTGTAGGGGACTCCTACGAGCAGTACTTC.

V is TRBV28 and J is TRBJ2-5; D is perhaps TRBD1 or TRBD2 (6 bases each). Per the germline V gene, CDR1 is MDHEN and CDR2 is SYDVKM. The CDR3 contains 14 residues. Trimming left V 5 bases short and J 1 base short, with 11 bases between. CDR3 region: CASSGEGGQETQYF. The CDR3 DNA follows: TGTGCCAGCAGTGGAGAGGGGGGCCAAGAGACCCAGTACTTC.

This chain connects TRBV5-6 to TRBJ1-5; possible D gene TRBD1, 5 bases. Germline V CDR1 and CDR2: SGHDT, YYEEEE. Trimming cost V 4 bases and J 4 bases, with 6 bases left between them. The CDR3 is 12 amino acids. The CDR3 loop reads CASSRGNQPQHF. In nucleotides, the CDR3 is TGTGCCAGCAGCAGGGGAAATCAGCCCCAGCATTTT.

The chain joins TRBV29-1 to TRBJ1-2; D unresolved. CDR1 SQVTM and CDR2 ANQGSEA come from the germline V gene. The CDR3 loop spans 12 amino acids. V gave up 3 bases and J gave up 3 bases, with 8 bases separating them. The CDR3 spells CSVERADYGYTF. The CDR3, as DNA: TGCAGCGTTGAGAGGGCGGACTATGGCTACACCTTC.

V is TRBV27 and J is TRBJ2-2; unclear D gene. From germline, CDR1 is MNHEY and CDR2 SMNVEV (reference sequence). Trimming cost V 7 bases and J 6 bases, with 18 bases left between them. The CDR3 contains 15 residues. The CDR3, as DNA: TGTGCCAGCAAAATCGCCGTATTAGTTCCCGGGGAGCTGTTTTTT. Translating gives CASKIAVLVPGELFF.

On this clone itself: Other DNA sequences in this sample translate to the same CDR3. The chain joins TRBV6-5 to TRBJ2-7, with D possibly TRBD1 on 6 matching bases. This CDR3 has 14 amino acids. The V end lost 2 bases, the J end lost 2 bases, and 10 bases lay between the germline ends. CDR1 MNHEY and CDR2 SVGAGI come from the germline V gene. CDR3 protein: CASSYGQGPYEQYF. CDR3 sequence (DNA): TGTGCCAGCAGTTACGGGCAGGGGCCCTACGAGCAGTACTTC.

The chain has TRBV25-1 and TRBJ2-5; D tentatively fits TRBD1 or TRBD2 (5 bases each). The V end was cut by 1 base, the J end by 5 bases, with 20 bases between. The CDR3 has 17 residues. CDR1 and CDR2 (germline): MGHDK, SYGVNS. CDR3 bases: TGTGCCAGCAGTGAATCTGGGACGGTAGTCTTGTCGGAGACCCAGTACTTC. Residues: CASSESGTVVLSETQYF.

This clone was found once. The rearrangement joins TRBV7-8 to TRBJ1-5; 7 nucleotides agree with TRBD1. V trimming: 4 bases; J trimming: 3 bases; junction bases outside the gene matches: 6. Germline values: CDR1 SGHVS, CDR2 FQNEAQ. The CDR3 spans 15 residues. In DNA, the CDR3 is TGTGCCAGCAGCTACCGGGACAGAGTCAATCAGCCCCAGCATTTT. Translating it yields CASSYRDRVNQPQHF.

CDR3 sequence: CASSSDFRDYNTEAFF. The DNA for the CDR3 is TGTGCCAGCAGCTCGGACTTCAGGGATTATAACACTGAAGCTTTCTTT. The chain joins TRBV13 to TRBJ1-1, with TRBD1 as a possible D gene (5 bases). In germline, CDR1 is PRHDT, CDR2 FYEKMQ (reference sequence). V was shortened by 4 bases and J by 2 bases, with 17 bases between the two germline ends. CDR3 length: 16 residues.

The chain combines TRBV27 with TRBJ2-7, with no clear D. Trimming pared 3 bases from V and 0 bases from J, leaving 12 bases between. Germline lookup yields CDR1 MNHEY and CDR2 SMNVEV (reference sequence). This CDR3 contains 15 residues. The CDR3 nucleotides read TGTGCCAGCAGTTTCAGAGACGGAAGCTCCTACGAGCAGTACTTC. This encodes CASSFRDGSSYEQYF.

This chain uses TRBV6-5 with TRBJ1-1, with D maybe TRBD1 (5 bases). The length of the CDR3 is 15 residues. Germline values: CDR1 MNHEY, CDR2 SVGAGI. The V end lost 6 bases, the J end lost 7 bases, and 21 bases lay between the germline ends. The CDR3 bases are TGTGCCAGCAGGTACCTCGGGGGTAGGCTCGATGAAGCTTTCTTT. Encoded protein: CASRYLGGRLDEAFF.

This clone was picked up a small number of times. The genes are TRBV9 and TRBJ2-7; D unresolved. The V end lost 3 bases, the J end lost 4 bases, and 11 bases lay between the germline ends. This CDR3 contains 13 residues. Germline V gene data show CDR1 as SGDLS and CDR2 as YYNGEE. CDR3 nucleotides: TGTGCCAGCAGCGCCTCAGCTGGATACGAGCAGTACTTC. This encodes CASSASAGYEQYF.

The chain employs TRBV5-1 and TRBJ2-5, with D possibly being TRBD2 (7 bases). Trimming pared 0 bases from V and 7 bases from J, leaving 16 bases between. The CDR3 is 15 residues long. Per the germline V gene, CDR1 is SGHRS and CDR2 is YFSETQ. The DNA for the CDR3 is TGCGCCAGCAGCTTGGGCCTATACAGGGAGGGGACCCAGTACTTC. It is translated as CASSLGLYREGTQYF.

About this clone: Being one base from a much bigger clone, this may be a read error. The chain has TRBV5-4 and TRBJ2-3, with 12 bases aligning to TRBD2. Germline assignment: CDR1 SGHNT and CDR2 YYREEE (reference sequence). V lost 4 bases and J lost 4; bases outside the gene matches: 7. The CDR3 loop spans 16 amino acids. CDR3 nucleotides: TGTGCCAGCAGCCAAGATCTAGCGGGAGGGCCAGATACGCAGTATTTT. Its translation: CASSQDLAGGPDTQYF.

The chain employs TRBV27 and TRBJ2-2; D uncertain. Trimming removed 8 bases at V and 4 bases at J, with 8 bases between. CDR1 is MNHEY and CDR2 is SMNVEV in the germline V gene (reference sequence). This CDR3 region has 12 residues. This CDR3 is CASGDSTGELFF. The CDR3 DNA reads TGTGCCAGCGGTGACTCCACCGGGGAGCTGTTTTTT.

This chain's CDR3 is CASSPRTGGYGYTF. The DNA for the CDR3 is TGTGCCAGCAGTCCCAGGACAGGGGGCTATGGCTACACCTTC. This rearrangement joins TRBV27 to TRBJ1-2; 10 positions match TRBD1. The CDR3 has 14 residues. CDR1 is MNHEY and CDR2 is SMNVEV in the germline V gene (reference sequence). Germline trimming cut 5 bases from V and 4 bases from J; bases unmatched to any gene: 4.

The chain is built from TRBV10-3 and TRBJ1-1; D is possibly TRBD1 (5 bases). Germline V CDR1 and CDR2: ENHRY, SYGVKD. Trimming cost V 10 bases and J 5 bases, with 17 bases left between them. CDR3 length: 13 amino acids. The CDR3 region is CATKSGRETEAFF. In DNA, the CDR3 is TGTGCCACCAAATCAGGGCGGGAGACTGAAGCTTTCTTT.

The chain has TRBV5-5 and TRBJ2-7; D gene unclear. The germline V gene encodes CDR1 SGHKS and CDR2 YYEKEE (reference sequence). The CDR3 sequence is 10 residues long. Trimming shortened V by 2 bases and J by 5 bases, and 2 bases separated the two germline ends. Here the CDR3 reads CASSLNEQYF. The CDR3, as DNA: TGTGCCAGCAGCTTAAACGAGCAGTACTTC.

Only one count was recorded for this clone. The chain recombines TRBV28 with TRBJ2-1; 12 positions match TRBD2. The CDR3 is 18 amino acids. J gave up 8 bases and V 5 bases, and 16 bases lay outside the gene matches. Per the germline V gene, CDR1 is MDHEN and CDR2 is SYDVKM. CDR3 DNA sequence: TGTGCCAGCAGTGCCTTGGGACTAGCGGGCCTCGTTGAAGATGAGCAGTTCTTC. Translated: CASSALGLAGLVEDEQFF.